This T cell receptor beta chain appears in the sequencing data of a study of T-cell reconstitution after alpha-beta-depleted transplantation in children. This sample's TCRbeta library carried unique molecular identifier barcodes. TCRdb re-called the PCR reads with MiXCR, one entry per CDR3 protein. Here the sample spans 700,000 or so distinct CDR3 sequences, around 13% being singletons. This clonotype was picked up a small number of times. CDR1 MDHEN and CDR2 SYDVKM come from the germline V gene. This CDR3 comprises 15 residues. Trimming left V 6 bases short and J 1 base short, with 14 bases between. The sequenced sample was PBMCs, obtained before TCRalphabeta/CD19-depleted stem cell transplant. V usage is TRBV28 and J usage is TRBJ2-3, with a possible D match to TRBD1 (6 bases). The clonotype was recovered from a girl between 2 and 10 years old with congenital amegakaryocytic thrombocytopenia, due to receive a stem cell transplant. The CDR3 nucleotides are TGTGCCAGCAGCCGAGGGGGAGTCCGCACAGATACGCAGTATTTT. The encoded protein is CASSRGGVRTDTQYF.